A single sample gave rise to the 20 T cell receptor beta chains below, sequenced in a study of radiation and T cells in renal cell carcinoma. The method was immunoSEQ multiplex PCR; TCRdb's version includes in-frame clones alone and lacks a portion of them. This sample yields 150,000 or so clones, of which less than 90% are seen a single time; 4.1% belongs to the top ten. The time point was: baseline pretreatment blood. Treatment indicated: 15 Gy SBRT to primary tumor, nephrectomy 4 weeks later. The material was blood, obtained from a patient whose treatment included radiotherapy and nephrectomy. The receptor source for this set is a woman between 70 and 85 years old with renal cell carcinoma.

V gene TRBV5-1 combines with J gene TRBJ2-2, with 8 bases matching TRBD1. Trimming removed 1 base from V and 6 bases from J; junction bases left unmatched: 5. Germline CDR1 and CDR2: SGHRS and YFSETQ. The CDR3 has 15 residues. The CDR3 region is CASSLHSGGAGELFF. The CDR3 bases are TGCGCCAGCAGCTTGCATTCAGGGGGCGCCGGGGAGCTGTTTTTT.

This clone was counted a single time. The CDR3 is CASGDRANSPLHF. In nucleotides, the CDR3 is TGTGCCAGCGGGGACAGGGCCAATTCACCCCTCCACTTT. The chain recombines TRBV6-6 with TRBJ1-6; TRBD1 matches 9 bases. From germline, CDR1 is MNHNY and CDR2 SVGAGI (reference sequence). This CDR3 region has 13 residues. With V trimmed by 8 bases and J by 7 bases, 3 bases remained unmatched.

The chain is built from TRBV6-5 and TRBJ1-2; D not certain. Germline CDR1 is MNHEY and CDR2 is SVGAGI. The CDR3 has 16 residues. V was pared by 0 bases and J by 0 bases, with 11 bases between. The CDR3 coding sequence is TGTGCCAGCAGTTACTCGATGGCCCAGGCTAACTATGGCTACACCTTC. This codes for CASSYSMAQANYGYTF.

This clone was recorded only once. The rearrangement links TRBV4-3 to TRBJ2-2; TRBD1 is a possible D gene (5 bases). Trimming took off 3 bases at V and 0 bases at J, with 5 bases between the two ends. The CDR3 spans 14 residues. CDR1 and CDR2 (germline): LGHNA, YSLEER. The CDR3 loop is CASSQGPNTGELFF. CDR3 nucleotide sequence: TGCGCCAGCAGCCAGGGGCCGAACACCGGGGAGCTGTTTTTT.

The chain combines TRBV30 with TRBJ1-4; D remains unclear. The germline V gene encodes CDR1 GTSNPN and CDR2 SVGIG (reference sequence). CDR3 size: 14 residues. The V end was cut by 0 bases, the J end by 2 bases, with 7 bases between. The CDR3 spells CAWSVGGTNEKLFF. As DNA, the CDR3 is TGTGCCTGGAGTGTGGGTGGGACTAATGAAAAACTGTTTTTT. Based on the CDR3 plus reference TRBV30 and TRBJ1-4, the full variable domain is SQTIHQWPATLVQPVGSPLSLECTVEGTSNPNLYWYRQAAGRGLQLLFYSVGIGQISSEVPQNLSASRPQDRQFILSSKKLLLSDSGFYLCAWSVGGTNEKLFFGSGTQLSVL.

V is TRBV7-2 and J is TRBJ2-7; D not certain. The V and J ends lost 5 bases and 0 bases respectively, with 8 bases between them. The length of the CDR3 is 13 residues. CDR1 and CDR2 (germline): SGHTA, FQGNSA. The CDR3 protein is CASSVGYSYEQYF. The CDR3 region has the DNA TGTGCCAGCAGCGTTGGGTACTCCTACGAGCAGTACTTC.

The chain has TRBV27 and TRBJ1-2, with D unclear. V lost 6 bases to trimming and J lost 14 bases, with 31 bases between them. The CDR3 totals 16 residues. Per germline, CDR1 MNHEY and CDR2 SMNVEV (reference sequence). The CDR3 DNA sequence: TGTGCCAGCAGCCCCATCGACCCCTCGGGGAGCCCCTCTTATACCTTC. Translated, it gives CASSPIDPSGSPSYTF.

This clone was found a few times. CDR3 bases: TGCGCCAGCAGCCCCGGGGACGGCAGCTATGGCTACACCTTC. Protein: CASSPGDGSYGYTF. The V gene is TRBV5-1, the J gene TRBJ1-2; a weak D match, TRBD1 (5 bases). V lost 4 bases and J lost 4, with 14 bases in between. The CDR3 is 14 amino acids. Germline lookup yields CDR1 SGHRS and CDR2 YFSETQ.

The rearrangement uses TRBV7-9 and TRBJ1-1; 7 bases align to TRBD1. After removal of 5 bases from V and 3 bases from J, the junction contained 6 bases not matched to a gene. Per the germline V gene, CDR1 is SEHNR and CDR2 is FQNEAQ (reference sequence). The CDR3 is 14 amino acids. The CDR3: CASSLSTGDTEAFF. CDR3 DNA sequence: TGTGCCAGCAGCCTATCAACAGGGGACACTGAAGCTTTCTTT. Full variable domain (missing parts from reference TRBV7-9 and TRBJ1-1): DTGVSQNPRHKITKRGQNVTFRCDPISEHNRLYWYRQTLGQGPEFLTYFQNEAQLEKSRLLSDRFSAERPKGSFSTLEIQRTEQGDSAMYLCASSLSTGDTEAFFGQGTRLTVV.

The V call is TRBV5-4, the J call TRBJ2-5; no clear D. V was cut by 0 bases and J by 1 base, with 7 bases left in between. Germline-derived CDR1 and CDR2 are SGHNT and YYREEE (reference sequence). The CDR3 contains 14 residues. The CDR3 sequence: CASSLAGLQETQYF. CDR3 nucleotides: TGTGCCAGCAGCTTGGCGGGCCTCCAAGAGACCCAGTACTTC.

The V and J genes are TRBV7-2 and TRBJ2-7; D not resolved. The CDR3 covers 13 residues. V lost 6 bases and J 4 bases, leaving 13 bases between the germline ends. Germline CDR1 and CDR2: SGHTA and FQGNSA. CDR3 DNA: TGTGCCAGCAGTCTCCCGGCCGCATACGAGCAGTACTTC. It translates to CASSLPAAYEQYF.

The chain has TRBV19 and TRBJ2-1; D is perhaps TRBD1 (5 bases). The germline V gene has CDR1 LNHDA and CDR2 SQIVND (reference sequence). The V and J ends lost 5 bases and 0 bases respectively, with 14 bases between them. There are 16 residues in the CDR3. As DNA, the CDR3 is TGTGCCAGTAGTGACGTGGGGCGGATCTCCTACAATGAGCAGTTCTTC. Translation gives CASSDVGRISYNEQFF.

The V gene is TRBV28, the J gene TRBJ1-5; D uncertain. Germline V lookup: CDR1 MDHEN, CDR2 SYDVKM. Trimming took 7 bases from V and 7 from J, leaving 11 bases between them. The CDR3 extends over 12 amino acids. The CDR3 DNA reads TGTGCCAGCATTGGGGATCGCCAGCCCCAGCATTTT. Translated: CASIGDRQPQHF.

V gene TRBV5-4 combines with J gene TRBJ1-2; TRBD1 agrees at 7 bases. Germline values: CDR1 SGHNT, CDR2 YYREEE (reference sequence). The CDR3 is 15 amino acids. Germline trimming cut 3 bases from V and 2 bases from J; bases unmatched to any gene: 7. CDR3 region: CASSSPRGGNYGYTF. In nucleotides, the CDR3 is TGTGCCAGCAGCTCACCACGAGGGGGCAACTATGGCTACACCTTC.

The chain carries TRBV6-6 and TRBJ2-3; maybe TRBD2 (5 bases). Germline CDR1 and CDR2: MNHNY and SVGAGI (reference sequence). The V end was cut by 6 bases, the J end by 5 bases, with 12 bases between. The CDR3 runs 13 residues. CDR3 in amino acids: CASRPLGIDTQYF. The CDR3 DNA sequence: TGTGCCAGCAGACCACTAGGGATAGATACGCAGTATTTT.

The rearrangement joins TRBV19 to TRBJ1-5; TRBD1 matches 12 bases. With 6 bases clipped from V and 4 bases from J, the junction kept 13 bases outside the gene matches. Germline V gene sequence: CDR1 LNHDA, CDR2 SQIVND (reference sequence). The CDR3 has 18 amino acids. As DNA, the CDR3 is TGTGCCAGTAGCACGGGACAGGGGGCGAATCTAGGGAATCAGCCCCAGCATTTT. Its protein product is CASSTGQGANLGNQPQHF.

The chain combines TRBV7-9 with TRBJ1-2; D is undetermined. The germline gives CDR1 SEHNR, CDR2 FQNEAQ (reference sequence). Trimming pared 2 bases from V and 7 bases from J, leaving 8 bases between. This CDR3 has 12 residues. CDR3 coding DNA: TGTGCCAGCAGCTTAAAAGAGCTTGGCTACACCTTC. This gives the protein CASSLKELGYTF.

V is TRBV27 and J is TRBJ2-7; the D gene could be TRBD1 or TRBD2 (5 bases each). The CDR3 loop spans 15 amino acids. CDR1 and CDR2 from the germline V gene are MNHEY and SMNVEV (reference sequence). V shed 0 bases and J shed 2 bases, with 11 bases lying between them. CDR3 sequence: CASSLSGVGPYEQYF. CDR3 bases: TGTGCCAGCAGTTTATCGGGGGTCGGTCCCTACGAGCAGTACTTC.

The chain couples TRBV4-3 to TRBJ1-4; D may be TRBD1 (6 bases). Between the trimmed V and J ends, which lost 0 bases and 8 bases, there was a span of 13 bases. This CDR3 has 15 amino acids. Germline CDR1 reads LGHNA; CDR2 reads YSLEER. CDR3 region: CASSQDGGRGEKLFF. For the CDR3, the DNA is TGCGCCAGCAGCCAAGATGGGGGTAGGGGGGAAAAACTGTTTTTT.

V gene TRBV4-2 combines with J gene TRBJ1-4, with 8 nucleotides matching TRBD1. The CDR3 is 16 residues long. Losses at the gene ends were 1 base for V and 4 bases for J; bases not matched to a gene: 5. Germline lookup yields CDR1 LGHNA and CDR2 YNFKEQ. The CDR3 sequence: CASSQGRGQGNEKLFF. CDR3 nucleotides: TGTGCCAGCAGCCAAGGGAGAGGACAGGGTAATGAAAAACTGTTTTTT.